Listed below are T cell receptor beta chains from one sample, sequenced in a study of PD-L1 blockade in urothelial cancer. The data were produced by immunoSEQ multiplex PCR, yet TCRdb's version contains in-frame clones alone and is incomplete. Of approximately 24,000 clones listed, 86% are singletons. The starting material was PBMCs, obtained around atezolizumab (anti-PD-L1) treatment. Source of these receptors: a man aged 55 to 70 with urothelial cancer. CDR3s include the opening cysteine and the closing phenylalanine or tryptophan. Fields, in order: clone size, D gene, V gene, CDR3 length, J gene, CDR3 DNA, CDR3 protein. A D gene is named only where the DNA matches it firmly. Rows may omit the clone size; those that give it use once, few, many or a size class.

abundance: NA
d_gene: NA
v_gene: TRBV7-9
len: 15
j_gene: TRBJ1-5
CDR3nt: TGTGCCAGCAGCTCCGGGGGGGGTTTGGATCAGCCCCAGCATTTT
CDR3aa: CASSSGGGLDQPQHF

abundance: NA
d_gene: NA
v_gene: TRBV5-6
len: 15
j_gene: TRBJ1-5
CDR3nt: TGTGCCAGCAGCCAAGTCGGGTATAGCAATCAGCCCCAGCATTTT
CDR3aa: CASSQVGYSNQPQHF

abundance: NA
d_gene: NA
v_gene: TRBV20-1
len: 11
j_gene: TRBJ1-1
CDR3nt: TGCAGTGTTTCGGTCCTTGCAGAAGCTTTCTTT
CDR3aa: CSVSVLAEAFF

abundance: NA
d_gene: NA
v_gene: TRBV18
len: 14
j_gene: TRBJ2-7
CDR3nt: TGTGCCAGCTCACCAGACAGCCCTAGGGACGAGCAGTACTTC
CDR3aa: CASSPDSPRDEQYF

abundance: NA
d_gene: TRBD2
v_gene: TRBV4-1
len: 16
j_gene: TRBJ2-3
CDR3nt: TGCGCCAGCAGCCCCAACCCCGGGACTATCACAGATACGCAGTATTTT
CDR3aa: CASSPNPGTITDTQYF

abundance: NA
d_gene: TRBD1
v_gene: TRBV7-2
len: 15
j_gene: TRBJ2-7
CDR3nt: TGTGCCAGCAGCCCGAGGACAGGGGGCCTTTACGAGCAGTACTTC
CDR3aa: CASSPRTGGLYEQYF

abundance: NA
d_gene: TRBD1
v_gene: TRBV4-1
len: 15
j_gene: TRBJ1-2
CDR3nt: TGCGCCAGCAGCCCAACAGGGACAGGGGTAATCGGCTACACCTTC
CDR3aa: CASSPTGTGVIGYTF

abundance: NA
d_gene: TRBD1
v_gene: TRBV5-5
len: 14
j_gene: TRBJ1-5
CDR3nt: TGTGCCAGCAGCTTCGGACAGGGTGGTCAGCCCCAGCATTTT
CDR3aa: CASSFGQGGQPQHF

abundance: once
d_gene: NA
v_gene: TRBV14
len: 15
j_gene: TRBJ1-1
CDR3nt: TGTGCCAGCAGCCAAGCGGGACAACTGAACACTGAAGCTTTCTTT
CDR3aa: CASSQAGQLNTEAFF

abundance: NA
d_gene: TRBD1
v_gene: TRBV7-2
len: 17
j_gene: TRBJ1-3
CDR3nt: TGTGCCAGCAGCTTACGGACAGGGCTGAGCTCTGGAAACACCATATATTTT
CDR3aa: CASSLRTGLSSGNTIYF

abundance: NA
d_gene: NA
v_gene: TRBV6-1
len: 15
j_gene: TRBJ1-3
CDR3nt: TGTGCCAGCAGTATTGACAAGAACTCTGGAAACACCATATATTTT
CDR3aa: CASSIDKNSGNTIYF

abundance: NA
d_gene: TRBD2
v_gene: TRBV7-2
len: 16
j_gene: TRBJ2-3
CDR3nt: TGTGCCAGCAGCTTGGAGAGGGCTAGCGGGGCGTTTACGCAGTATTTT
CDR3aa: CASSLERASGAFTQYF

abundance: NA
d_gene: NA
v_gene: TRBV27
len: 15
j_gene: TRBJ1-1
CDR3nt: TGTGCCAGCAGTTTAAGGGCCCGGGGGAACACTGAAGCTTTCTTT
CDR3aa: CASSLRARGNTEAFF

abundance: NA
d_gene: NA
v_gene: TRBV25-1
len: 16
j_gene: TRBJ2-2
CDR3nt: TGTGCCAGCAGTGAAATGAGGGGAGGGAACACCGGGGAGCTGTTTTTT
CDR3aa: CASSEMRGGNTGELFF

abundance: NA
d_gene: NA
v_gene: TRBV4-1
len: 17
j_gene: TRBJ2-7
CDR3nt: TGCGCCAGCAGCCAAGGGCGGGGCCCGGAAAGCGGTTACGAGCAGTACTTC
CDR3aa: CASSQGRGPESGYEQYF

abundance: NA
d_gene: NA
v_gene: TRBV9
len: 14
j_gene: TRBJ1-2
CDR3nt: TGTGCCAGCAGCGTAGCAAGGGGCAGCTATGGCTACACCTTC
CDR3aa: CASSVARGSYGYTF

abundance: once
d_gene: TRBD1
v_gene: TRBV7-9
len: 16
j_gene: TRBJ2-2
CDR3nt: TGTGCCAGCAGCCGCCGGGACAGGGATGCCGCCGGGGAGCTGTTTTTT
CDR3aa: CASSRRDRDAAGELFF

abundance: NA
d_gene: TRBD1
v_gene: TRBV6-5
len: 13
j_gene: TRBJ1-6
CDR3nt: TGTGCCAGCAGGAGACAGGGTGATTCACCCCTCCACTTT
CDR3aa: CASRRQGDSPLHF

abundance: NA
d_gene: NA
v_gene: TRBV6-5
len: 14
j_gene: TRBJ2-6
CDR3nt: TGTGCCAGCAGTTCCATCTCTGGGGCCAACGTCCTGACTTTC
CDR3aa: CASSSISGANVLTF

abundance: NA
d_gene: NA
v_gene: TRBV18
len: 14
j_gene: TRBJ1-4
CDR3nt: TGTGCCAGCTCACCCGGGGGGGCCGGGGAAAAACTGTTTTTT
CDR3aa: CASSPGGAGEKLFF

abundance: NA
d_gene: TRBD2
v_gene: TRBV4-1
len: 18
j_gene: TRBJ2-3
CDR3nt: TGCGCCAGCAGCCTTGGACTAGCGGGGGCACTAAGCACAGATACGCAGTATTTT
CDR3aa: CASSLGLAGALSTDTQYF

abundance: once
d_gene: NA
v_gene: TRBV2
len: 14
j_gene: TRBJ1-2
CDR3nt: TGTGCCAGCAGTGAGGCCAGGGGTTTAACTGGCTACACCTTC
CDR3aa: CASSEARGLTGYTF

abundance: NA
d_gene: NA
v_gene: TRBV18
len: 14
j_gene: TRBJ2-1
CDR3nt: TGTGCCAGCTCATCCGGGACATCCTACAATGAGCAGTTCTTC
CDR3aa: CASSSGTSYNEQFF

abundance: NA
d_gene: TRBD1
v_gene: TRBV5-1
len: 13
j_gene: TRBJ2-3
CDR3nt: TGCGCCAAACCGGACAGGATCACAGATACGCAGTATTTT
CDR3aa: CAKPDRITDTQYF

abundance: NA
d_gene: NA
v_gene: TRBV18
len: 14
j_gene: TRBJ2-3
CDR3nt: TGTGCCAGCTCACCACTACAGGGCACAGATACGCAGTATTTT
CDR3aa: CASSPLQGTDTQYF

abundance: NA
d_gene: TRBD1
v_gene: TRBV7-3
len: 15
j_gene: TRBJ2-2
CDR3nt: TGTGCCAGCAGCTTTGGGACAGTCAACACCGGGGAGCTGTTTTTT
CDR3aa: CASSFGTVNTGELFF